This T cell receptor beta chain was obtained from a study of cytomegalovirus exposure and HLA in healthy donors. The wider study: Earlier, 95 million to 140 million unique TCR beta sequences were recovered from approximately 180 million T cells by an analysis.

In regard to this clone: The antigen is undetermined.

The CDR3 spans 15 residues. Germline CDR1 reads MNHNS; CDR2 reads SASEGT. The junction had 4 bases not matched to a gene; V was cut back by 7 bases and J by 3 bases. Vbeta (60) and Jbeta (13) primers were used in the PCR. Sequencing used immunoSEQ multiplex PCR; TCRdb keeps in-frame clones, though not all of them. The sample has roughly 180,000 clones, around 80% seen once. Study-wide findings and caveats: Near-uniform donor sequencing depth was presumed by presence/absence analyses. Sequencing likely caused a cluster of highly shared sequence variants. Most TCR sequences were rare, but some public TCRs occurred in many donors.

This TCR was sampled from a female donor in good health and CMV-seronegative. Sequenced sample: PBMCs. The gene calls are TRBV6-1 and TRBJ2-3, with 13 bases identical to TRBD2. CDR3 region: CASTTGLAGTDTQYF. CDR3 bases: TGTGCCAGCACCACGGGACTAGCGGGAACAGATACGCAGTATTTT.